Following are 10 T cell receptor beta chains from one sample sequenced in a study of cytomegalovirus exposure and HLA in healthy donors. A multiplex PCR was run with 60 Vbeta primers and 13 Jbeta primers. TCRdb keeps only in-frame clones here, not all; method: immunoSEQ multiplex PCR. The sample has more than 95,000 clones, less than 85% seen once; the top ten hold 15% to 20%. The source material was PBMCs. These receptors all come from a man between 50 and 59 years old in good health and CMV-seropositive.

The chain combines TRBV7-9 with TRBJ2-7, with TRBD2 as a possible D gene (5 bases). The V gene lost 3 bases and the J gene lost 0 bases, with 9 bases spanning the gap. The germline V gene encodes CDR1 SEHNR and CDR2 FQNEAQ (reference sequence). The CDR3 contains 14 residues. Here the CDR3 reads CASSLERISYEQYF. The CDR3 DNA reads as TGTGCCAGCAGCTTGGAGCGGATCTCCTACGAGCAGTACTTC.

A remark on this clone: Compared with germline, one end of the junction differs, possibly owing to a read error. V usage is TRBV7-6 and J usage is TRBJ2-5, with 9 bases that match TRBD2. The length of the CDR3 is 18 residues. Germline CDR1 is SGHVS and CDR2 is FNYEAQ. CDR3 loop: CAGSFGIAGDVDQETQYF. The CDR3 nucleotides are TGTGCCGGCAGCTTCGGGATAGCGGGGGATGTTGACCAAGAGACCCAGTACTTC.

The rearrangement uses TRBV9 and TRBJ2-7; TRBD1 aligns across 7 bases. Germline CDR1 reads SGDLS; CDR2 reads YYNGEE. V trimming: 0 bases; J trimming: 5 bases; junction bases outside the gene matches: 5. The CDR3 totals 14 residues. CDR3 nucleotide sequence: TGTGCCAGCAGCGTAGCCGACAGGGACAACGAGCAGTACTTC. It specifies CASSVADRDNEQYF.

The J gene is TRBJ2-7, the V gene TRBV11-3; 8 bases agree with TRBD1. The CDR3 covers 15 residues. Trimming cost V 5 bases and J 3 bases; bases outside gene matches: 9. The germline V gene encodes CDR1 SGHNT and CDR2 YENEEA. The CDR3 region is CASSLLGQGDYEQYF. The CDR3 region has the DNA TGTGCCAGCAGCCTCCTCGGACAGGGAGACTACGAGCAGTACTTC.

V usage is TRBV4-3 and J usage is TRBJ2-2; no reliable D call. Germline V gives CDR1 LGHNA, CDR2 YSLEER. Trimming removed 3 bases at V and 10 bases at J, with 12 bases between. This CDR3 is 13 amino acids long. The CDR3 loop is CASSQETALELFF. The CDR3 DNA follows: TGCGCCAGCAGCCAGGAGACCGCTTTGGAGCTGTTTTTT.

This chain joins TRBV2 and TRBJ2-5, with 8 bases fitting TRBD2. CDR3 length equals 18 residues. J gave up 0 bases and V 1 base, and 10 bases lay outside the gene matches. Germline CDR1 is SNHLY and CDR2 is FYNNEI. This chain's CDR3 is CASSEGRTSGAYQETQYF. CDR3 bases: TGTGCCAGCAGTGAAGGGAGAACTAGCGGAGCGTACCAAGAGACCCAGTACTTC.

The chain combines TRBV5-1 with TRBJ2-7; 7 positions match TRBD2. The germline V gene encodes CDR1 SGHRS and CDR2 YFSETQ. V shed 0 bases, J shed 5 bases, and the junction held 11 bases outside the gene matches. The CDR3 has 16 residues. Here the CDR3 reads CASSLELARTRDEQYF. The CDR3 coding sequence is TGCGCCAGCAGCTTGGAACTAGCGCGGACTCGGGACGAGCAGTACTTC.

The genes are TRBV11-3 and TRBJ1-6; 8 bases map to TRBD1. Germline CDR1 is SGHNT and CDR2 is YENEEA. J was trimmed by 7 bases and V by 5 bases; bases with no gene match: 4. CDR3 length: 14 residues. Here the CDR3 reads CASSPRTGNSPLHF. The CDR3 bases are TGTGCCAGCAGCCCCCGGACAGGGAATTCACCCCTCCACTTT.

V and J are TRBV25-1 and TRBJ2-2; 12 positions agree with TRBD1. The CDR3 covers 17 residues. V lost 5 bases, J lost 5 bases, and 9 bases stayed unmatched. Germline CDR1 is MGHDK and CDR2 is SYGVNS. The CDR3 reads CASSPHEGQGATGELFF. CDR3 DNA: TGTGCCAGCAGTCCGCATGAGGGACAGGGGGCAACCGGGGAGCTGTTTTTT.

This clone was picked up a small number of times. The chain joins TRBV19 to TRBJ2-7, with D possibly TRBD1 on 6 matching bases. Per the germline V gene, CDR1 is LNHDA and CDR2 is SQIVND (reference sequence). With 11 bases removed from V and 0 bases from J, the gap between germline ends came to 14 bases. The CDR3 has 13 amino acids. The CDR3 reads CASGVAVSYEQYF. The CDR3 bases are TGTGCCTCAGGGGTCGCGGTCTCCTACGAGCAGTACTTC.